Listed here are 31 T cell receptor beta chains from one sample, sequenced in a study of vaccination effects on CD4 cells after COVID-19. Antigen-specific CD4+ T cells were first expanded with viral peptide pools by the ViraFEST assay and only then sequenced. Cultured cells yielded isolated CD4+ T cells after about ten days. The person's infection with SARS-CoV-2, confirmed by PCR, took place between March and December 2020. The protocol was immunoSEQ multiplex PCR, while the TCRdb copy is restricted to in-frame clones and leaves out a portion. The top ten clones hold about 33% of a sample with approximately 40,000 clones, just under 75% of them seen once. Their antigens are not known. This sample comprised CD4+ T cells from PBMCs cultured with a peptide pool, obtained before COVID-19 vaccination. The receptors derive from a human donor who had a prior SARS-CoV-2 infection.

This rearrangement joins TRBV7-2 to TRBJ2-2, with no clear D. Germline CDR1 reads SGHTA; CDR2 reads FQGNSA. The CDR3 loop spans 16 amino acids. V was clipped by 2 bases and J by 2 bases, with 12 bases between them. DNA of the CDR3: TGTGCCAGCAGCTTATACGCGGCAGGAAACACCGGGGAGCTGTTTTTT. Translated, it gives CASSLYAAGNTGELFF.

In this sample, this clone turned up a few times. V usage is TRBV7-2 and J usage is TRBJ1-2, with 7 bases matching TRBD1. With 5 bases clipped from V and 5 bases from J, the junction kept 8 bases outside the gene matches. Germline lookup yields CDR1 SGHTA and CDR2 FQGNSA. The CDR3 is 14 amino acids. CDR3 nucleotides: TGTGCCAGCAGCCCACAGACAGGGAGTTATGGCTACACCTTC. Translation gives CASSPQTGSYGYTF. The entire variable domain, with the rest obtained from reference TRBV7-2 and TRBJ1-2, is as follows: GAGVSQSPSNKVTEKGKDVELRCDPISGHTALYWYRQSLGQGLEFLIYFQGNSAPDKSGLPSDRFSAERTGGSVSTLTIQRTQQEDSAVYLCASSPQTGSYGYTFGSGTRLTVV.

The chain has TRBV11-2 and TRBJ2-7; 7 bases are a match to TRBD2. V trimming: 5 bases; J trimming: 6 bases; junction bases outside the gene matches: 4. The CDR3 has 12 amino acids. Germline-derived CDR1 and CDR2 are SGHAT and FQNNGV. The CDR3 reads CASSPVAGEQYF. For the CDR3, the DNA is TGTGCCAGCAGCCCGGTAGCGGGCGAGCAGTACTTC.

This clone rates as medium-sized. The chain links TRBV30 to TRBJ2-7; D unresolved. Trimming took 0 bases from V and 3 from J, leaving 6 bases between them. The CDR3 contains 12 residues. Germline V gene data show CDR1 as GTSNPN and CDR2 as SVGIG (reference sequence). The CDR3 bases are TGTGCCTGGAGTGTAGTACACTACGAGCAGTACTTC. This sequence encodes CAWSVVHYEQYF.

To note about this clone: Other DNA sequences in this sample translate to the same CDR3. The rearrangement uses TRBV7-3 and TRBJ1-1; 7 bases are a match to TRBD1. The CDR3 length is 14 residues. Trimming took 0 bases from V and 3 from J; bases not matched to a gene: 1. The V gene's germline CDR1 is SGHTA and CDR2 FQGTGA. Here the CDR3 reads CASSLTGGDTEAFF. The CDR3 DNA is TGTGCCAGCAGCTTAACAGGGGGCGACACTGAAGCTTTCTTT.

The chain is built from TRBV7-2 and TRBJ1-6; unclear D gene. V lost 2 bases and J 11 bases, leaving 13 bases between the germline ends. CDR3 length equals 14 residues. Germline loops: CDR1 SGHTA, CDR2 FQGNSA. DNA of the CDR3: TGTGCCAGCAGCTTATACACCTCTGGTACACCCCTCCACTTT. It codes for CASSLYTSGTPLHF.

The table lists this clone with a few counts. The chain combines TRBV7-2 with TRBJ2-3; D possibly matches TRBD1 or TRBD2 (5 bases each). Germline assignment: CDR1 SGHTA and CDR2 FQGNSA. The V and J ends lost 3 bases and 6 bases respectively, with 10 bases between them. This CDR3 is built from 13 residues. CDR3 nucleotides: TGTGCCAGCAGCTTGGGACCCAAGGATACGCAGTATTTT. Residues: CASSLGPKDTQYF. The full variable domain, rest sourced from reference TRBV7-2 and TRBJ2-3, is GAGVSQSPSNKVTEKGKDVELRCDPISGHTALYWYRQSLGQGLEFLIYFQGNSAPDKSGLPSDRFSAERTGGSVSTLTIQRTQQEDSAVYLCASSLGPKDTQYFGPGTRLTVL.

On this clone itself: At one end the junction does not follow the germline gene, possibly because of a read error. The chain employs TRBV20-1 and TRBJ2-3; perhaps D is TRBD1 or TRBD2 (5 bases each). Germline V gene sequence: CDR1 DFQATT, CDR2 SNEGSKA (reference sequence). The CDR3 contains 14 residues. CDR3 residues: CSASEGRGTDTQYF. The DNA for the CDR3 is TGCAGCGCTAGTGAGGGACGGGGCACAGATACGCAGTATTTT.

The chain uses TRBV28 and TRBJ1-4; a possible D gene is TRBD1 (6 bases). CDR1 is MDHEN, CDR2 SYDVKM, per germline. The CDR3 is 12 residues long. The chain's CDR3 is CGSGGRYEKLFF. The CDR3 DNA is TGTGGATCGGGGGGGCGGTATGAAAAACTGTTTTTT.

Only a few counts were recorded for this clone. The chain uses TRBV7-8 and TRBJ2-1; 8 bases are shared with TRBD2. CDR3 length equals 16 residues. CDR1 SGHVS and CDR2 FQNEAQ come from the germline V gene. Unmatched junction bases numbered 9, after V lost 0 bases and J lost 8 bases. CDR3 loop: CASSLAEPGLGYEQFF. The CDR3 DNA sequence: TGTGCCAGCAGCTTAGCAGAGCCGGGACTAGGGTATGAGCAGTTCTTC.

The chain is built from TRBV18 and TRBJ2-5; D unclear. Trimming left V 0 bases short and J 5 bases short, with 10 bases between. CDR1 KGHSH and CDR2 LQKENI come from the germline V gene. CDR3 length: 14 amino acids. In DNA form, the CDR3 reads TGTGCCAGCTCACCACCGTCGGGTTCGGAGACCCAGTACTTC. This gives the protein CASSPPSGSETQYF.

This chain links TRBV3-1 (or the pseudogene TRBV3-2) with TRBJ2-5; the match to TRBD2 covers 8 bases. The CDR3 consists of 17 residues. With 0 bases clipped from V and 4 bases from J, the junction kept 10 bases outside the gene matches. Germline CDR1 reads LGHDT; CDR2 reads YNNKEL (reference sequence). CDR3 bases: TGTGCCAGCAGCCAAGAGGTAGCGGGGAGTCTAGGAGAGACCCAGTACTTC. Amino acid sequence: CASSQEVAGSLGETQYF.

The chain carries TRBV9 and TRBJ2-7, with 10 bases matching TRBD1. V dropped 3 bases and J dropped 3; count of bases not matched to a gene: 6. CDR1 is SGDLS and CDR2 is YYNGEE in the germline V gene. This CDR3 region has 15 residues. The CDR3 sequence: CASSADRGLSYEQYF. CDR3 DNA sequence: TGTGCCAGCAGCGCAGACAGGGGGCTTAGCTACGAGCAGTACTTC.

This sequence joins TRBV10-3 and TRBJ2-3; TRBD2 matches 10 bases. Germline loops: CDR1 ENHRY, CDR2 SYGVKD. The ends lost 5 bases at V and 3 bases at J; junction bases unmatched: 5. This CDR3 comprises 15 residues. DNA for the CDR3: TGTGCCATCAGTACTATAGCGGGAGGAACAGATACGCAGTATTTT. This sequence encodes CAISTIAGGTDTQYF.

This chain joins TRBV18 and TRBJ1-2; D call uncertain. Germline lookup yields CDR1 KGHSH and CDR2 LQKENI. This CDR3 spans 13 amino acids. Trimming cost V 1 base and J 8 bases, with 11 bases left between them. In DNA form, the CDR3 reads TGTGCCAGCTCACCACAAGGGCCCGACGGCTACACCTTC. This gives the protein CASSPQGPDGYTF.

This clone was recorded only once. This chain uses TRBV6-5 with TRBJ1-1; D unclear. CDR3 length: 13 amino acids. V gave up 5 bases and J gave up 6 bases, with 13 bases separating them. Germline CDR1 reads MNHEY; CDR2 reads SVGAGI. The CDR3 reads CASSLHLEAEAFF. The DNA for the CDR3 is TGTGCCAGCAGTCTCCACTTGGAGGCTGAAGCTTTCTTT.

This clone was counted a few times. The V and J genes are TRBV7-8 and TRBJ1-1; D is perhaps TRBD1 (5 bases). Trimming cost V 2 bases and J 0 bases, with 10 bases left between them. This CDR3 region has 15 residues. The V gene's germline CDR1 is SGHVS and CDR2 FQNEAQ. Here the CDR3 DNA reads TGTGCCAGCAGCTTACAGGGACCGTTGAACACTGAAGCTTTCTTT. Translation gives CASSLQGPLNTEAFF.

Written as DNA, the CDR3 is TGTGCCAGCAGCCAAGTTGGAAACACCATATATTTT. Its protein product is CASSQVGNTIYF. The chain recombines TRBV3-1 (or the pseudogene TRBV3-2) with TRBJ1-3; no reliable D call. The CDR3 spans 12 residues. V lost 1 base and J 3 bases, leaving 1 base between the germline ends. The V gene's germline CDR1 is LGHDT and CDR2 YNNKEL (reference sequence).

V usage is TRBV6-5 and J usage is TRBJ1-1; 8 bases are shared with TRBD1. The V and J ends lost 6 bases and 0 bases, in that order; junction bases with no gene match: 3. Germline CDR1 MNHEY, CDR2 SVGAGI. The CDR3 extends over 14 amino acids. CDR3 region: CASSWTGMNTEAFF. In DNA form, the CDR3 reads TGTGCCAGCAGCTGGACAGGGATGAACACTGAAGCTTTCTTT.

V gene TRBV7-2 combines with J gene TRBJ2-4; D may be TRBD2 (7 bases). The germline CDR1 and CDR2 sequences are SGHTA and FQGNSA. V was shortened by 5 bases and J by 8 bases, with 19 bases between the two germline ends. This CDR3 has 15 residues. The CDR3 loop is CASSQNWGGRDIQYF. The CDR3, as DNA: TGTGCCAGCAGCCAGAATTGGGGGGGCCGGGACATTCAGTACTTC.

The V call is TRBV28, the J call TRBJ2-1, with D tentatively TRBD2 (6 bases). V was shortened by 6 bases and J by 7 bases, with 13 bases between the two germline ends. Germline V gene sequence: CDR1 MDHEN, CDR2 SYDVKM. This CDR3 has 13 residues. CDR3 residues: CASSLTGRNEQFF. CDR3 in DNA: TGTGCCAGCAGCCTAACTGGGAGGAATGAGCAGTTCTTC.

This CDR3 reads CASNTAFSYNEQFF. CDR3 sequence (DNA): TGTGCCAGCAACACAGCGTTCTCCTACAATGAGCAGTTCTTC. This sequence joins TRBV6-5 and TRBJ2-1; D call uncertain. The CDR3 runs 14 residues. Looked up from germline, CDR1 is MNHEY and CDR2 is SVGAGI. Trimming cost V 7 bases and J 0 bases, with 10 bases left between them.

This clone showed up just once. The chain uses TRBV18 and TRBJ1-2, with a weak D call TRBD1 (5 bases). This CDR3 contains 14 residues. The germline gives CDR1 KGHSH, CDR2 LQKENI. The germline V and J ends were trimmed by 6 bases and 2 bases, with 13 bases remaining between them. The DNA for the CDR3 is TGTGCCAGCTCTCTAGGGACGGGAAACTATGGCTACACCTTC. Its translation is CASSLGTGNYGYTF.

The chain combines TRBV18 with TRBJ2-5; D ambiguous. V was clipped by 3 bases and J by 1 base, with 0 bases between them. Per germline, CDR1 KGHSH and CDR2 LQKENI. The CDR3 spans 11 residues. The CDR3 loop is CASSPQETQYF. The CDR3 region has the DNA TGTGCCAGCTCACCCCAAGAGACCCAGTACTTC.

The V and J genes are TRBV5-1 and TRBJ2-3; 7 nucleotides agree with TRBD2. CDR1 and CDR2 (germline): SGHRS, YFSETQ. This CDR3 region has 15 residues. Trimming took 4 bases from V and 2 from J; bases not matched to a gene: 7. The CDR3 DNA follows: TGCGCCAGCAGCACAAGCGGGGCACCCACAGATACGCAGTATTTT. It translates to CASSTSGAPTDTQYF.

The chain recombines TRBV7-9 with TRBJ2-4; D not certain. The CDR3 has 13 amino acids. Germline CDR1 reads SEHNR; CDR2 reads FQNEAQ (reference sequence). The ends were cut back, 2 bases at V and 8 bases at J, with 10 bases in the middle. The CDR3 region has the DNA TGTGCCAGCAGCTTAACAAGCGAAGACATTCAGTACTTC. This encodes CASSLTSEDIQYF.

This clone was detected only a few times. The J gene is TRBJ2-7, the V gene TRBV2, with a possible D match to TRBD1 (5 bases). Per the germline V gene, CDR1 is SNHLY and CDR2 is FYNNEI. The V end was cut by 5 bases, the J end by 4 bases, with 9 bases between. The CDR3 is made up of 12 amino acids. CDR3 sequence (DNA): TGTGCCAGCAGTAGCACAGGTTACGAGCAGTACTTC. It is translated as CASSSTGYEQYF.

The chain links TRBV7-2 to TRBJ2-5; D is undetermined. Trimming removed 2 bases from V and 3 bases from J, with 10 bases in between. Germline V gene sequence: CDR1 SGHTA, CDR2 FQGNSA. The CDR3 spans 14 residues. The CDR3 region is CASSLTTPKETQYF. The CDR3 nucleotides are TGTGCCAGCAGCTTAACAACTCCAAAAGAGACCCAGTACTTC.

The V call is TRBV6-2 or TRBV6-3, the J call TRBJ2-7, with D uncertain. Germline CDR1 is MNHEY and CDR2 is SVGEGT. The ends were cut back, 6 bases at V and 5 bases at J, with 14 bases in the middle. The CDR3 sequence is 13 residues long. The CDR3: CASSRPQTHEQYF. The CDR3 nucleotides are TGTGCCAGCAGCCGACCTCAAACCCACGAGCAGTACTTC.

This clone was picked up one time. The genes are TRBV5-4 and TRBJ2-5, with D perhaps TRBD2 (5 bases). The CDR3 covers 15 residues. Germline values: CDR1 SGHNT, CDR2 YYREEE (reference sequence). V shed 0 bases and J shed 7 bases, with 16 bases lying between them. CDR3 coding DNA: TGTGCCAGCAGCTTGGTCTTAGCGAATGGTGGGACCCAGTACTTC. It is translated as CASSLVLANGGTQYF.

The chain recombines TRBV6-1 with TRBJ1-1; no clear D gene. Per germline, CDR1 MNHNS and CDR2 SASEGT. This CDR3 is built from 16 residues. The V end lost 1 base, the J end lost 5 bases, and 17 bases lay between the germline ends. The CDR3 here is CASSEEGVWANTEAFF. CDR3 bases: TGTGCCAGCAGTGAAGAGGGAGTTTGGGCGAATACTGAAGCTTTCTTT.